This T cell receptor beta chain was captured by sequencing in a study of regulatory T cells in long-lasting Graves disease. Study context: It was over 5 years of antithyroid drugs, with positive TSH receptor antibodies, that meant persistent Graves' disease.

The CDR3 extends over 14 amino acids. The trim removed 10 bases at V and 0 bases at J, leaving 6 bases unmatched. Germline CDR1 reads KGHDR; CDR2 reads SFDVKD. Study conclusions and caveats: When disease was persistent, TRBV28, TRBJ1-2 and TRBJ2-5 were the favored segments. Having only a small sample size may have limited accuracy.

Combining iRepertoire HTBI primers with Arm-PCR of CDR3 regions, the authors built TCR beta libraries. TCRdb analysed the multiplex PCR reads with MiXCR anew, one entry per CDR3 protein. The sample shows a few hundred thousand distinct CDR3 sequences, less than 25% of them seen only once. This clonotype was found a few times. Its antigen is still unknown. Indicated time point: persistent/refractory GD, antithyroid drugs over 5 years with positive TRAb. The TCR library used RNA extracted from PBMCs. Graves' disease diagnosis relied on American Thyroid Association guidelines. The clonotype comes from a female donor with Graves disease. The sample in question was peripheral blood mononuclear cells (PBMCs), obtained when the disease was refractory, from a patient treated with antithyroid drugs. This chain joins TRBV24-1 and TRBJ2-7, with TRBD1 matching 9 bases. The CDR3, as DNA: TGTGCCACTGGACGGGACAGGGCCTCCTACGAGCAGTACTTC. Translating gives CATGRDRASYEQYF.